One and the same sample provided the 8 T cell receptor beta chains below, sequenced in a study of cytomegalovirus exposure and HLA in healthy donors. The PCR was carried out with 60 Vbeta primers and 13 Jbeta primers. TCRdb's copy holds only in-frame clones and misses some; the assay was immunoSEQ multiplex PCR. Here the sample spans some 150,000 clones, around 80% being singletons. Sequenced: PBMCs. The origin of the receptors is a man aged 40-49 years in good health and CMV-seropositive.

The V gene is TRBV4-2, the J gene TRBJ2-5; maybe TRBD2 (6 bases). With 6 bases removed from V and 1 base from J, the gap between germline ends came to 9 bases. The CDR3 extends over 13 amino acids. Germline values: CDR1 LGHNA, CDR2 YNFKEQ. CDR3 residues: CASRAGSQETQYF. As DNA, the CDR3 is TGTGCCAGCAGGGCGGGAAGCCAAGAGACCCAGTACTTC.

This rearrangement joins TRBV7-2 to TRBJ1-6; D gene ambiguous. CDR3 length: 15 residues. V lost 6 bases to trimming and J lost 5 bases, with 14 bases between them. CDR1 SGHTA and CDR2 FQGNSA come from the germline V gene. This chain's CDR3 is CASSFQTTNNSPLHF. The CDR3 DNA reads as TGTGCCAGCAGTTTTCAAACGACAAATAATTCACCCCTCCACTTT.

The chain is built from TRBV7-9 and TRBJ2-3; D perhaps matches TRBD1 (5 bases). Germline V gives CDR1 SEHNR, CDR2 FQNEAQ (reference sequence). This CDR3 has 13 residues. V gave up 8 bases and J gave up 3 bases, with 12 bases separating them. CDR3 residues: CASLPSGTDTQYF. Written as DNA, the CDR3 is TGTGCCAGCCTCCCTTCAGGGACAGATACGCAGTATTTT.

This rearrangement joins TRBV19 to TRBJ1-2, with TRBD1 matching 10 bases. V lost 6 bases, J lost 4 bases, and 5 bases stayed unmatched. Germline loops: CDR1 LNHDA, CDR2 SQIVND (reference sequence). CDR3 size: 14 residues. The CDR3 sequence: CASSPGDRGYGYTF. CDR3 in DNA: TGTGCCAGTAGCCCGGGGGACAGGGGCTATGGCTACACCTTC.

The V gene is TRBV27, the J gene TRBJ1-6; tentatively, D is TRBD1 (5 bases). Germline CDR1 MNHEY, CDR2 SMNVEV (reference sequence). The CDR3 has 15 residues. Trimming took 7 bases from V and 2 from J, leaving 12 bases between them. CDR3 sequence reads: CASKNRSPYNSPLHF. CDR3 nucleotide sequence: TGTGCCAGCAAGAACAGGAGTCCCTATAATTCACCCCTCCACTTT.

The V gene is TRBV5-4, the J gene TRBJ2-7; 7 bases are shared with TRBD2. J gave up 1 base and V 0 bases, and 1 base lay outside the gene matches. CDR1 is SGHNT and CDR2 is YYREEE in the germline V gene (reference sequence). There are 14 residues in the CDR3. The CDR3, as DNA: TGTGCCAGCAGCTTGGGGACTAGTTCCTACGAGCAGTACTTC. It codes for CASSLGTSSYEQYF.

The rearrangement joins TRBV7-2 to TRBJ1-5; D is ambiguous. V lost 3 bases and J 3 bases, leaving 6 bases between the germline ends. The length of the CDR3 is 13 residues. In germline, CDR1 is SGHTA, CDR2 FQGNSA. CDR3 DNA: TGTGCCAGCAGCTTCCAGAACAATCAGCCCCAGCATTTT. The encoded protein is CASSFQNNQPQHF.

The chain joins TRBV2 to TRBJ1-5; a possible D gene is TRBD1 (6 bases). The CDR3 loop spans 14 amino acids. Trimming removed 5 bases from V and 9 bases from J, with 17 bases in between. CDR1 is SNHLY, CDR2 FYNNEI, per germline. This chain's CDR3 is CASSPRGGRGPQHF. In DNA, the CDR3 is TGTGCCAGCAGTCCGAGGGGGGGCCGGGGGCCCCAGCATTTT.